Reported below is one T cell receptor (beta chain). Its antigen is currently unknown. The time point here: baseline, week 1 (first vaccination visit). Treatment given: pre-vaccination baseline after standard-of-care therapy. New WHO grade 3 or 4 astrocytomas that were IDH1-mutant and ATRX-lost occurred in the donors. The data are from a study of a mutant IDH1 vaccine in newly diagnosed glioma. The wider study: Receipt of radiotherapy, temozolomide, or both preceded the study, and most received both. Study-wide points: Pseudoprogression showed no apparent link to changes in top peripheral T cell clonotypes.

The CDR3 sequence is 11 residues long. Germline values: CDR1 SGHDT, CDR2 YYEEEE. Trimming stripped 7 bases from V and 11 bases from J, with 13 bases between. Sequencing was performed with immunoSEQ multiplex PCR; in TCRdb, only in-frame clones are kept and a portion is missing. The profile covers approximately 92,000 clones, with about 80% appearing a single time and roughly 7% taken by the ten largest. The source was PBMCs, collected from a glioma patient treated with radiotherapy, temozolomide or both. The chain links TRBV5-6 to TRBJ2-1, with D perhaps being TRBD1 or TRBD2 (5 bases each). This clonotype originated in a man between 40 and 49 years old with glioma. DNA of the CDR3: TGTGCCAGCGGGACGCACGGCAAGCAGTTCTTC. This sequence encodes CASGTHGKQFF.